These T cell receptor beta chains were read from a single sample in a study of immunodeficiency. Sequencing was performed with immunoSEQ multiplex PCR; in TCRdb, only in-frame clones are kept and a portion is missing. The table has over a thousand clones, about 94% seen once. The sample comprised CD8+ T cells from blood. The receptors were gathered from a human donor in good health. Each CDR3 is given with its conserved first and last residue. The D gene is left open where the match is weak. Clone size is given for some rows only: seen once, a few or many times, or a class if the clone is expanded.

v_gene	j_gene	len	d_gene	abundance	CDR3aa	CDR3nt
TRBV27	TRBJ2-7	16	.	.	CASSLSAGYGTYEQYF	TGTGCCAGCAGTCTTTCCGCGGGTTACGGTACCTACGAGCAGTACTTC
TRBV10-3	TRBJ2-7	13	.	.	CAIRRILADEQYF	TGTGCCATCAGGAGAATCTTGGCGGACGAGCAGTACTTC
TRBV7-9	TRBJ2-7	12	.	.	CASSPGYSEQYF	TGTGCCAGCAGCCCGGGGTACTCCGAGCAGTACTTC
TRBV7-9	TRBJ2-2	16	.	.	CASSLGALANTGELFF	TGTGCCAGCAGCCTCGGGGCCCTCGCGAACACCGGGGAGCTGTTTTTT
TRBV15	TRBJ2-1	15	.	once	CATSFQGGSYNEQFF	TGTGCCACATCCTTTCAAGGGGGCTCCTACAATGAGCAGTTCTTC
TRBV4-1	TRBJ2-7	18	TRBD2	.	CASSQAIGGAEFSYEQYF	TGCGCCAGCAGCCAAGCTATCGGGGGGGCCGAGTTCTCCTACGAGCAGTACTTC
TRBV4-2	TRBJ1-3	17	TRBD1	.	CASSQVFAGGNGNTIYF	TGTGCCAGCAGCCAAGTCTTTGCAGGGGGCAATGGAAACACCATATATTTT
TRBV4-1	TRBJ1-1	16	TRBD1	.	CASSQGFGTGETEAFF	TGCGCCAGCAGCCAAGGCTTTGGGACAGGGGAAACTGAAGCTTTCTTT
TRBV11-3	TRBJ2-3	17	TRBD2	.	CASSLGASGTLGDTQYF	TGTGCCAGCAGCTTAGGGGCTAGCGGTACCCTTGGAGATACGCAGTATTTT
TRBV7-7	TRBJ2-2	15	.	.	CASSFPGSGAGELFF	TGTGCTAGCAGCTTTCCGGGGTCGGGGGCCGGGGAGCTGTTTTTT
TRBV2	TRBJ1-1	15	TRBD1	.	CASSDPGTGKLEAFF	TGTGCCAGCAGTGATCCTGGGACAGGGAAATTGGAAGCTTTCTTT
TRBV4-2	TRBJ2-3	11	.	.	CASTFTDTQYF	TGTGCCAGCACCTTCACAGATACGCAGTATTTT
TRBV12-5	TRBJ2-1	14	.	.	CASGLAPGNNEQFF	TGTGCTAGTGGTTTGGCTCCAGGGAACAATGAGCAGTTCTTC
TRBV6-5	TRBJ1-5	14	.	.	CASPGGRSNQPQHF	TGTGCCAGCCCTGGGGGCAGGAGCAATCAGCCCCAGCATTTT
TRBV18	TRBJ1-1	16	.	.	CASSYLEKGRNTEAFF	TGTGCCAGCTCATACCTTGAGAAAGGGCGAAACACTGAAGCTTTCTTT
TRBV5-1	TRBJ1-6	18	.	.	CASSQAGGFSSYNSPLHF	TGCGCCAGCAGCCAAGCGGGAGGTTTTAGCTCCTATAATTCACCCCTCCACTTT
TRBV5-5	TRBJ2-5	14	.	.	CASSPEIQPETQYF	TGTGCCAGCAGCCCGGAGATCCAGCCGGAGACCCAGTACTTC
TRBV27	TRBJ2-7	15	.	.	CASSLSPDAPYEQYF	TGTGCCAGCAGTTTATCGCCGGATGCCCCCTACGAGCAGTACTTC
TRBV27	TRBJ2-1	14	.	.	CASSWVPDDNEQFF	TGTGCCAGCAGTTGGGTGCCGGACGACAATGAGCAGTTCTTC
TRBV7-9	TRBJ2-3	14	TRBD2	.	CASSGLANTDTQYF	TGTGCCAGCAGCGGACTAGCTAACACAGATACGCAGTATTTT
TRBV28	TRBJ2-2	17	TRBD1	once	CASSGKHRGLNTGELFF	TGTGCCAGCAGTGGTAAACACAGGGGGCTTAACACCGGGGAGCTGTTTTTT
TRBV7-9	TRBJ1-1	10	.	.	CASRVIEAFF	TGTGCCAGCAGAGTTATTGAAGCTTTCTTT
TRBV7-2	TRBJ1-4	17	.	.	CASSLGIVGQGREKLFF	TGTGCCAGCAGCTTAGGGATTGTAGGCCAGGGGCGGGAAAAACTGTTTTTT
TRBV7-3	TRBJ2-2	16	.	.	CASSPRHLDPTGELFF	TGTGCCAGCAGCCCTAGACACCTAGACCCGACCGGGGAGCTGTTTTTT
TRBV28	TRBJ2-2	14	.	.	CASSSWDFTGELFF	TGTGCCAGCAGTTCGTGGGACTTTACCGGGGAGCTGTTTTTT
TRBV15	TRBJ1-2	17	TRBD1	.	CATSRDRGSLDNYGYTF	TGTGCCACCAGCAGAGACAGGGGGTCCCTAGATAACTATGGCTACACCTTC
TRBV7-9	TRBJ1-1	12	.	.	CASSQTGLDAFF	TGTGCCAGCAGCCAAACAGGGCTTGACGCTTTCTTT
TRBV7-9	TRBJ2-5	14	TRBD1	.	CASSLQDRTETQYF	TGTGCCAGCAGCTTGCAGGACAGGACGGAGACCCAGTACTTC
TRBV28	TRBJ2-3	13	TRBD1	.	CASTQTGSDTQYF	TGTGCCAGCACCCAGACAGGGTCAGATACGCAGTATTTT
TRBV6-5	TRBJ1-1	14	.	.	CASIGAGLNTEAFF	TGTGCCAGCATCGGTGCAGGTCTGAACACTGAAGCTTTCTTT
TRBV27	TRBJ1-5	14	.	.	CASKDSHSNQPQHF	TGTGCCAGCAAGGACAGCCATAGCAATCAGCCCCAGCATTTT
TRBV27	TRBJ1-5	13	.	.	CASSSQVSQPQHF	TGTGCCAGCAGTTCACAGGTCTCTCAGCCCCAGCATTTT
TRBV5-8	TRBJ2-3	17	TRBD2	.	CASSLLELAGGTDTQYF	TGTGCCAGCAGCTTGTTGGAATTAGCGGGGGGCACAGATACGCAGTATTTT
TRBV9	TRBJ1-1	16	TRBD1	.	CASSPRTGEVDPEAFF	TGTGCCAGCAGCCCTCGGACAGGGGAGGTGGACCCTGAAGCTTTCTTT
TRBV15	TRBJ2-5	21	TRBD1	.	CATSRDTGQGLTKIEQETQYF	TGTGCCACCAGCAGAGATACGGGACAGGGTTTGACAAAGATTGAGCAAGAGACCCAGTACTTC
TRBV4-2	TRBJ1-1	20	TRBD1	.	CASSQALPGQGGGLNTEAFF	TGTGCCAGCAGCCAAGCCCTCCCGGGACAGGGCGGGGGATTGAACACTGAAGCTTTCTTT
TRBV10-2	TRBJ2-1	15	TRBD2	.	CASSERAGALFEQFF	TGCGCCAGCAGTGAGCGAGCGGGGGCCCTTTTTGAGCAGTTCTTC
TRBV5-1	TRBJ1-1	13	TRBD1	.	CASSWTGGTEAFF	TGCGCCAGCAGCTGGACAGGGGGCACTGAAGCTTTCTTT
TRBV5-1	TRBJ1-1	14	.	.	CASSVGTENTEAFF	TGCGCCAGCAGCGTCGGGACGGAGAACACTGAAGCTTTCTTT